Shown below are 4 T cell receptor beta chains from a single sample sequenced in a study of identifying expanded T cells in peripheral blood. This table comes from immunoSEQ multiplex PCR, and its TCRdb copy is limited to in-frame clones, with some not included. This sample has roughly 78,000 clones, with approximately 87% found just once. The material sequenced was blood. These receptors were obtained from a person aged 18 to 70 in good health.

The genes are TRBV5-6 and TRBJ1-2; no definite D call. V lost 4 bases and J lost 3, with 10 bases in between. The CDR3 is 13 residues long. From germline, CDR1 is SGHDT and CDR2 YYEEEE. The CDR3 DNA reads TGTGCCAGCAGCCCTGACATCTACTATGGCTACACCTTC. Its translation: CASSPDIYYGYTF.

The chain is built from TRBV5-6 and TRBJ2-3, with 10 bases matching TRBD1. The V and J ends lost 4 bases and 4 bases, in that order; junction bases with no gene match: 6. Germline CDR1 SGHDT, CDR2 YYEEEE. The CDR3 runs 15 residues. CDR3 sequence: CASSPGTGVSDTQYF. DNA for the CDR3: TGTGCCAGCAGCCCGGGGACAGGGGTCTCAGATACGCAGTATTTT.

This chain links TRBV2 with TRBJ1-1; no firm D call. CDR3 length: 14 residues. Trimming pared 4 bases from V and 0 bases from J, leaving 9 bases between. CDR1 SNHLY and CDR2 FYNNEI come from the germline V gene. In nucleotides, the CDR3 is TGTGCCAGCAGTGGGAGTATGGTGAACACTGAAGCTTTCTTT. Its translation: CASSGSMVNTEAFF.

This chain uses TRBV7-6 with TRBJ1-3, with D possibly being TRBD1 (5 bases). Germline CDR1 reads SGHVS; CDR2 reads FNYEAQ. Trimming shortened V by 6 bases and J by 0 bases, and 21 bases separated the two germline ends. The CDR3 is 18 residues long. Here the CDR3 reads CASSYRDLSAHSGNTIYF. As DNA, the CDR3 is TGTGCCAGCAGTTACCGGGACTTAAGTGCCCACTCTGGAAACACCATATATTTT.